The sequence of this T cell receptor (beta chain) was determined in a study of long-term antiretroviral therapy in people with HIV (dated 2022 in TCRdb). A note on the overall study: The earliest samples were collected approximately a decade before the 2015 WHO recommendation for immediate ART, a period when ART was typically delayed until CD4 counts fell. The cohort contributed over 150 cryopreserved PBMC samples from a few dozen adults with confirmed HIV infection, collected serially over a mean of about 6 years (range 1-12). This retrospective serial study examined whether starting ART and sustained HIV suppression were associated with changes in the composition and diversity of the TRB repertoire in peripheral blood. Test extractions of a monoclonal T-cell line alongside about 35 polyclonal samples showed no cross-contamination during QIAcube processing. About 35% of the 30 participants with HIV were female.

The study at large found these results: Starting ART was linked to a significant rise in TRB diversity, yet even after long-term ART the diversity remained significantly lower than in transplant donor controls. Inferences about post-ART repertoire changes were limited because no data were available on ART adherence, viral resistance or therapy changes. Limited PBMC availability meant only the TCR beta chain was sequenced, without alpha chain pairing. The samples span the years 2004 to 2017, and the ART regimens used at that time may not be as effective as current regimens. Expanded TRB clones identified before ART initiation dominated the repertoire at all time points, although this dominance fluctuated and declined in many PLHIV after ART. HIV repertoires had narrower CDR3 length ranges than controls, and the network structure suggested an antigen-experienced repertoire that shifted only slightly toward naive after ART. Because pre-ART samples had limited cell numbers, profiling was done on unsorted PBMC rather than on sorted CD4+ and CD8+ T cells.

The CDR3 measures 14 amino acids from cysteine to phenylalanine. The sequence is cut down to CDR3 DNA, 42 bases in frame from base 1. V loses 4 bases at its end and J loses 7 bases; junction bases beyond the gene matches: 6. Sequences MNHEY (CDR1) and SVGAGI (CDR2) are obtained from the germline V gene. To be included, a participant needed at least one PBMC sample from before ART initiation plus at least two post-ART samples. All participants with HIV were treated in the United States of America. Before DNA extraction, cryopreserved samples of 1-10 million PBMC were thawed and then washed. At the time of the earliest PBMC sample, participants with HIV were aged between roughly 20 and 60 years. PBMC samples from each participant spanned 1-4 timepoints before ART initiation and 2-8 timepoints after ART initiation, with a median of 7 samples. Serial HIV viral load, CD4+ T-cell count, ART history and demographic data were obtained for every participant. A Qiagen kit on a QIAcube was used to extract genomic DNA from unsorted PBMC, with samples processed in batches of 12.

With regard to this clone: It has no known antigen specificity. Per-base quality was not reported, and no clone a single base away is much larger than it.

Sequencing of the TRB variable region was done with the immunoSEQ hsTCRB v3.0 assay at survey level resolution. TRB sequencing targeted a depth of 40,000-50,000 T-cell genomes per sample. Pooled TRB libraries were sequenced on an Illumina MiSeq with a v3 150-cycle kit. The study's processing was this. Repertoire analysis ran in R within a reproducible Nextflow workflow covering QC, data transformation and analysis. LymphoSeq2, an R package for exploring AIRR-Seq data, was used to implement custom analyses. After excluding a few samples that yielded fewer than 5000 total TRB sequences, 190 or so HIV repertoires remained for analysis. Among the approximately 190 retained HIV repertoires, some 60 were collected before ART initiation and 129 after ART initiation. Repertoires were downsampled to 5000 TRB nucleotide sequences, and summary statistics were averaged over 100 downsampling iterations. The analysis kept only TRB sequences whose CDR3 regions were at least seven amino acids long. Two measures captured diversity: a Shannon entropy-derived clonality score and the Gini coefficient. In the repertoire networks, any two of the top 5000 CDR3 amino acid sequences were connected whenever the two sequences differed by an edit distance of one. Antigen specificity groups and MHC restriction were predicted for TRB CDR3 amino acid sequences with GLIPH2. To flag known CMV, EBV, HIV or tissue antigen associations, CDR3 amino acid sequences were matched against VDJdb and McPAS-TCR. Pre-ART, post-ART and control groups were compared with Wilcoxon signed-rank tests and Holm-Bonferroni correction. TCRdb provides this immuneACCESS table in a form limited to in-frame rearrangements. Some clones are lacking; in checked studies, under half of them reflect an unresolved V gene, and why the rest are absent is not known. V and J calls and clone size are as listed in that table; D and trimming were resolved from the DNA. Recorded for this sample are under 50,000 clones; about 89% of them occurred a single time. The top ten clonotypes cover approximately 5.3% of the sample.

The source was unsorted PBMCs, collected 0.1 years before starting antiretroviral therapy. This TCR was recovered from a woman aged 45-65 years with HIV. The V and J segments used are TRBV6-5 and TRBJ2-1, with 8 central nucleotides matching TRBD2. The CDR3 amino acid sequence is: CASSSPGTRNEQFF. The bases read TGTGCCAGCAGTTCCCCCGGGACTAGGAATGAGCAGTTCTTC.